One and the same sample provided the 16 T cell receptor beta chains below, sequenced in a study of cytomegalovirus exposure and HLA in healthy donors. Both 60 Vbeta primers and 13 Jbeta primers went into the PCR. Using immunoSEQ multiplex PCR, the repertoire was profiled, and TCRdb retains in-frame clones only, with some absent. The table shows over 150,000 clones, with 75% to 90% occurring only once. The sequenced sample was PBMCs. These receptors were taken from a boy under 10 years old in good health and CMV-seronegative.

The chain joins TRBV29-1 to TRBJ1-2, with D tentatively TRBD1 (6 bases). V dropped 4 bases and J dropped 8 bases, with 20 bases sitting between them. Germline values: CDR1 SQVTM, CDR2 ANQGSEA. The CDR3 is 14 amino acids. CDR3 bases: TGCAGCGTTGGGGGCGGGGGCAGGGATGAGGGCTACACCTTC. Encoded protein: CSVGGGGRDEGYTF.

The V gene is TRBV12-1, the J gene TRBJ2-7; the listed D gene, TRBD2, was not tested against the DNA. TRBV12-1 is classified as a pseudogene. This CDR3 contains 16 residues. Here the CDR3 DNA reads TGTGCCAGCAGCCCGATGACTAGCGGGGGGGCGTACGAGCAGTACGTC. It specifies CASSPMTSGGAYEQYV.

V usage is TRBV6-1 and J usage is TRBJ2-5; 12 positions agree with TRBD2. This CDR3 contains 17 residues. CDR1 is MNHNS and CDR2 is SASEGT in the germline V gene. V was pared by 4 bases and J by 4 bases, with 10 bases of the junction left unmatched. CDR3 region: CASSASLAGGLGETQYF. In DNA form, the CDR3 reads TGTGCCAGCAGTGCTTCTCTAGCGGGGGGGTTAGGAGAGACCCAGTACTTC.

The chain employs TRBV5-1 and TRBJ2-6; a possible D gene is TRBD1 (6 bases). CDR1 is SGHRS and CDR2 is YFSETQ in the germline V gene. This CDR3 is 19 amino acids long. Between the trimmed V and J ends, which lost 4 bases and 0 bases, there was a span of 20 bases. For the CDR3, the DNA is TGCGCCAGCAGCGCCCGTGGGGCAGGGGTTGGCTCTGGGGCCAACGTCCTGACTTTC. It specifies CASSARGAGVGSGANVLTF.

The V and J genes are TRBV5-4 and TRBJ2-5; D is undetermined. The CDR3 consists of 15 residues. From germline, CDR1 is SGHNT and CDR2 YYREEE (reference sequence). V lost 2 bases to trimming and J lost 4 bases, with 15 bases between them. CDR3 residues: CASSLAREAPETQYF. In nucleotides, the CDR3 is TGTGCCAGCAGCTTAGCCCGCGAGGCCCCAGAGACCCAGTACTTC.

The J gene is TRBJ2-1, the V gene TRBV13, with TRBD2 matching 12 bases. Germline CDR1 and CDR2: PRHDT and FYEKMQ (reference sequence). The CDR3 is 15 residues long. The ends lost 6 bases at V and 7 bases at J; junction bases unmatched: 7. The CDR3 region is CASRTRLAGENEQFF. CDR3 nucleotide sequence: TGTGCCAGCAGAACCCGACTAGCGGGGGAGAATGAGCAGTTCTTC.

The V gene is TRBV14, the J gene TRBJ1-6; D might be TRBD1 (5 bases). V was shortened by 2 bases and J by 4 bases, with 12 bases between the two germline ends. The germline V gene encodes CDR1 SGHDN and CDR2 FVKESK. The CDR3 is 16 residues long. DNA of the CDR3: TGTGCCAGCAGCCAAATGGGGCGGGGGTATAATTCACCCCTCCACTTT. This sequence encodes CASSQMGRGYNSPLHF.

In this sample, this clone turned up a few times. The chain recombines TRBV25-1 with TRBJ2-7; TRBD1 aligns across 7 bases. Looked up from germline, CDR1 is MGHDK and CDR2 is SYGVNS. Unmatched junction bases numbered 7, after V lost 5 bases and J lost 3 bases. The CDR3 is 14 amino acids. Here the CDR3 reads CASSTPGGHYEQYV. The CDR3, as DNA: TGTGCCAGCAGTACTCCAGGGGGTCACTACGAGCAGTACGTC.

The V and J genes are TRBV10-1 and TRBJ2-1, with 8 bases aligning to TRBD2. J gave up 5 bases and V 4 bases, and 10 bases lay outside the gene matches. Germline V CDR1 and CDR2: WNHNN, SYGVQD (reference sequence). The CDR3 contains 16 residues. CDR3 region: CASSGGAGVGNNEQFF. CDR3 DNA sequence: TGCGCCAGCAGTGGGGGAGCGGGAGTCGGGAACAATGAGCAGTTCTTC.

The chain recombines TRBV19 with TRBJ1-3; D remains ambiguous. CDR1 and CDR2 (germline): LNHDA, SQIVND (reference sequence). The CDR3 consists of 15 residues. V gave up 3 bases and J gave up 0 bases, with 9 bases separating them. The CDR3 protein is CASSIPVRSGNTIYF. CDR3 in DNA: TGTGCCAGTAGTATTCCCGTTCGCTCTGGAAACACCATATATTTT.

For the CDR3, the DNA is TGTGCCTGGAGCGTGGTCATGGAGGCTGAAGCTTTCTTT. Its translation is CAWSVVMEAEAFF. The chain joins TRBV30 to TRBJ1-1, with D uncertain. The CDR3 spans 13 residues. In germline, CDR1 is GTSNPN, CDR2 SVGIG (reference sequence). V lost 3 bases and J lost 6, with 14 bases in between.

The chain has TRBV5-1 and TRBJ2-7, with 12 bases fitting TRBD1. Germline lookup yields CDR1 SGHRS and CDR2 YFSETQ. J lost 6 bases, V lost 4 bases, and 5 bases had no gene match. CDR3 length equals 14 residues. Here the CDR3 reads CASSPGTGGREQYF. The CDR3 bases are TGCGCCAGCAGCCCAGGGACAGGGGGCCGCGAGCAGTACTTC.

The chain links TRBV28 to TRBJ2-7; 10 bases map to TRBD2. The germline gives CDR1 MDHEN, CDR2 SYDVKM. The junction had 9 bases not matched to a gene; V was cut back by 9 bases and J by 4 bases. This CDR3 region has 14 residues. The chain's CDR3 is CASSPSGSWYEQYF. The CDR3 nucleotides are TGTGCCAGTTCCCCTAGCGGGAGTTGGTACGAGCAGTACTTC.

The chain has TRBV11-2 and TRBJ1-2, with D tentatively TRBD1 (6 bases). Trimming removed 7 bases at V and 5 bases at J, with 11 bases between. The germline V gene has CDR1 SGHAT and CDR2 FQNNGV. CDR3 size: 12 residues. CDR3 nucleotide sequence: TGTGCCAGCAAGGGAGGGGGATATGGCTACACCTTC. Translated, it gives CASKGGGYGYTF.

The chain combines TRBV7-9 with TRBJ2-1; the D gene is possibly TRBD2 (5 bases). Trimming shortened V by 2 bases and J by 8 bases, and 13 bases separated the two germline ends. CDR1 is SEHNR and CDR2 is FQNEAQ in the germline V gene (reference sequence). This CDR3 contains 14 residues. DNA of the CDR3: TGTGCCAGCAGCTTATCGCCGGGAAGGGATGAGCAGTTCTTC. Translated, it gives CASSLSPGRDEQFF.

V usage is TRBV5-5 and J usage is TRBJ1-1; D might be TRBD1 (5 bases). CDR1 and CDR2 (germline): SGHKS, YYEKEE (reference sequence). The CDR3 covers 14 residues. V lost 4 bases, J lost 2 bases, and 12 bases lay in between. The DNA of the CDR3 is TGTGCCAGCAGCATAAGACAGACCAACACTGAAGCTTTCTTT. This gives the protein CASSIRQTNTEAFF.